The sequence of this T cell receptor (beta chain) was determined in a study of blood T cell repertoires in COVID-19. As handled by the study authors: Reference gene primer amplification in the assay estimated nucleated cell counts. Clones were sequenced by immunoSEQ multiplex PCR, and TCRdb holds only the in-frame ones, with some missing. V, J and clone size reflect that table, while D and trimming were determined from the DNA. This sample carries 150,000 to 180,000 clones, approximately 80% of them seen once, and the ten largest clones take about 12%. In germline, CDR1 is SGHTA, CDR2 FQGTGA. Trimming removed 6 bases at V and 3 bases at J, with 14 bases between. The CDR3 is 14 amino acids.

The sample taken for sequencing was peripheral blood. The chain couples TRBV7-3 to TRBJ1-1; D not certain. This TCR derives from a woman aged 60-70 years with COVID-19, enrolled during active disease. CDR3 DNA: TGTGCCAGCAGGCTAAGATCCGGGGACACTGAAGCTTTCTTT. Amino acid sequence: CASRLRSGDTEAFF. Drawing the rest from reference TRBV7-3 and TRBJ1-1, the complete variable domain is GAGVSQTPSNKVTEKGKYVELRCDPISGHTALYWYRQSLGQGPEFLIYFQGTGAADDSGLPNDRFFAVRPEGSVSTLKIQRTERGDSAVYLCASRLRSGDTEAFFGQGTRLTVV.